This T cell receptor beta chain is from a study of blood T cell repertoires in COVID-19. On the study more broadly: T cells, B-cell-depleted T cells, or PBMCs supplied cDNA or gDNA.

This clone was seen only once. In the authors' methods: Estimation of nucleated cell counts was performed using reference gene primer amplification. Only in-frame clones appear in the TCRdb table, and some are missing; sequencing was by immunoSEQ multiplex PCR. V, J and clone size reflect that table, while D and trimming were determined from the DNA. The sample includes around 44,000 clones, around 92% seen only once; the top ten take approximately 12%. The J segment lost 4 bases and the V segment lost 0 bases, leaving 2 bases of the junction unmatched. Per germline, CDR1 SGDLS and CDR2 YYNGEE. This CDR3 is 15 amino acids long.

The source of this sequence is a human donor in a cohort sampled during active COVID-19. Source material: peripheral blood. The chain is built from TRBV9 and TRBJ1-1, with 11 bases that match TRBD1. CDR3 region: CASSVDGTGGTEAFF. The DNA for the CDR3 is TGTGCCAGCAGCGTAGATGGGACAGGGGGCACTGAAGCTTTCTTT.